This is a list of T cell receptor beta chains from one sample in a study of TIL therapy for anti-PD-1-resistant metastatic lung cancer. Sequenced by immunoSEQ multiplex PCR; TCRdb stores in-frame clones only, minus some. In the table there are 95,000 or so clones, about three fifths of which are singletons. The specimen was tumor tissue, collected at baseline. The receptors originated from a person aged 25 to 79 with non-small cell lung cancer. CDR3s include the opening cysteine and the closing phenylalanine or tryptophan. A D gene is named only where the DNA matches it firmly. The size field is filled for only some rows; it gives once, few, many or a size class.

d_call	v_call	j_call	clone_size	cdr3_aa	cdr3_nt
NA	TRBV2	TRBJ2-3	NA	CASSLSGSTDTQYF	TGTGCCAGCAGTCTGAGCGGGAGCACAGATACGCAGTATTTT
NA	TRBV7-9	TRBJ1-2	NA	CASSLLGDYGYTF	TGTGCCAGCAGCCTCCTCGGGGACTATGGCTACACCTTC
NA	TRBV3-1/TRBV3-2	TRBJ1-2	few	CASSQKGPGASYGYTF	TGTGCCAGCAGCCAAAAGGGGCCAGGGGCGAGCTATGGCTACACCTTC
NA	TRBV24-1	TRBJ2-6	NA	CATGTGDSGANVLTF	TGTGCCACCGGGACTGGGGACTCTGGGGCCAACGTCCTGACTTTC
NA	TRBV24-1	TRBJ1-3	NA	CATGDRSGNTIYF	TGTGCCACCGGGGACCGCTCTGGAAACACCATATATTTT
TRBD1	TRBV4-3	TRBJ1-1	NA	CASSQGVDRMNEAFF	TGCGCCAGCAGCCAAGGCGTGGACAGGATGAATGAAGCTTTCTTT
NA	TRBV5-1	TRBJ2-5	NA	CASSLVPTSWETQYF	TGCGCCAGCAGCTTGGTTCCGACCAGTTGGGAGACCCAGTACTTC
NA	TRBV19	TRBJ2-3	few	CASSIGRSDTQYF	TGTGCCAGTAGTATTGGACGCTCAGATACGCAGTATTTT
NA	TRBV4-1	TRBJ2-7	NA	CASSSDRVRDF	TGCGCCAGCAGCTCAGACCGGGTCAGAGACTTC
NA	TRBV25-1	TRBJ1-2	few	CASSEVRATSYTF	TGTGCCAGCAGTGAGGTGAGGGCGACAAGCTACACCTTC
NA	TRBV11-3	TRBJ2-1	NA	CASSLRGVPYNEQFF	TGTGCCAGCAGCCTCAGGGGGGTTCCCTACAATGAGCAGTTCTTC
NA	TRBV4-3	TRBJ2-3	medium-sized	CASSRDRAPGTDTQYF	TGCGCCAGCAGCCGAGACCGGGCCCCAGGAACAGATACGCAGTATTTT
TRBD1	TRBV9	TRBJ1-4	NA	CASSVGAVYRGNEKLFF	TGTGCCAGCAGCGTAGGCGCGGTGTACAGGGGTAATGAAAAACTGTTTTTT
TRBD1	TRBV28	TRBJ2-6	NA	CASSSPRGRSGANVLTF	TGTGCCAGCAGTTCCCCCAGGGGGCGGTCTGGGGCCAACGTCCTGACTTTC
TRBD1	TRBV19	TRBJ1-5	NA	CASSIDTTGWGNQPQHF	TGTGCCAGTAGTATAGACACGACAGGGTGGGGCAATCAGCCCCAGCATTTT
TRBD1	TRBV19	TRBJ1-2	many	CASSARTGFGYTF	TGTGCCAGTAGTGCCAGGACAGGGTTTGGCTACACCTTC
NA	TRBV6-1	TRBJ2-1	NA	CASSDYAVGWVDNYNEQFF	TGTGCCAGCAGTGATTACGCCGTGGGCTGGGTTGATAACTACAATGAGCAGTTCTTC
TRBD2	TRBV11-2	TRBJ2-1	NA	CASSQGLAYNEQFF	TGTGCCAGCAGCCAAGGACTAGCCTACAATGAGCAGTTCTTC
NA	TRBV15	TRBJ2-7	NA	CATSRDGSGIYEQYF	TGTGCCACCAGCAGAGATGGTTCGGGCATCTACGAGCAGTACTTC
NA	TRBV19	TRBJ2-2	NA	CASSRPPGSSPGELFF	TGTGCCAGTAGTAGACCCCCGGGGAGCTCCCCCGGGGAGCTGTTTTTT
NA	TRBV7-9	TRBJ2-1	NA	CASSSDIDDEQFF	TGTGCCAGCAGCTCGGACATAGACGATGAGCAGTTCTTC
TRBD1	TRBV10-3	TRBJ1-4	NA	CAISDRQGQLFF	TGTGCCATCAGTGACAGACAGGGGCAACTGTTTTTT
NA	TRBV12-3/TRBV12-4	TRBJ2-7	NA	CASSGRYEQYF	TGTGCCAGCAGTGGACGATACGAGCAGTACTTC
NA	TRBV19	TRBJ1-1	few	CASSIGLADSEAFF	TGTGCCAGTAGTATAGGTCTCGCGGATTCTGAAGCTTTCTTT
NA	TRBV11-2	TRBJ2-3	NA	CASSFPSTDTQYF	TGTGCCAGCAGCTTCCCCTCCACAGATACGCAGTATTTT
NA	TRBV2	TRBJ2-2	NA	CASSEFGVNTGELFF	TGTGCCAGCAGTGAATTCGGGGTAAACACCGGGGAGCTGTTTTTT
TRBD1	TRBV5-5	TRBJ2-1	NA	CASSLRAGGVNEQFF	TGTGCCAGCAGCTTGAGGGCAGGGGGCGTCAACGAGCAGTTCTTC
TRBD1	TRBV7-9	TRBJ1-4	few	CASSPGQGGEKLFF	TGTGCCAGCTCCCCGGGACAGGGTGGCGAAAAACTGTTTTTT
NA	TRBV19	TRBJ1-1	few	CASSIGGRGSTEAFF	TGTGCCAGTAGTATAGGTGGCAGGGGATCCACTGAAGCTTTCTTT
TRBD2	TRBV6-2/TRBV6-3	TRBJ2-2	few	CASSYGGTSTGELFF	TGTGCCAGCAGTTACGGTGGGACTAGCACCGGGGAGCTGTTTTTT
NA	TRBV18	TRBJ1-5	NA	CASSQAAYSNQPQHF	TGTGCCAGCTCACAGGCGGCGTATAGCAATCAGCCCCAGCATTTT
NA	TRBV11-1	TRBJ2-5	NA	CASSGSRVETQYF	TGTGCCAGCTCAGGGTCTAGGGTAGAGACCCAGTACTTC
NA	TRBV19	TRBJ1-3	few	CATSSGNTIYF	TGTGCCACCTCATCTGGAAACACCATATATTTT
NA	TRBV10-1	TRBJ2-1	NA	CASSGTQNNEQFF	TGCGCCAGTTCCGGGACTCAGAACAATGAGCAGTTCTTC
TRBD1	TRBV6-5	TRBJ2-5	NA	CASSSTGVETQYF	TGTGCCAGCAGTTCGACAGGGGTAGAGACCCAGTACTTC
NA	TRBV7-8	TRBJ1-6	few	CASRSAGAYNSPLHF	TGTGCCAGCAGATCAGCAGGGGCCTATAATTCACCCCTCCACTTT